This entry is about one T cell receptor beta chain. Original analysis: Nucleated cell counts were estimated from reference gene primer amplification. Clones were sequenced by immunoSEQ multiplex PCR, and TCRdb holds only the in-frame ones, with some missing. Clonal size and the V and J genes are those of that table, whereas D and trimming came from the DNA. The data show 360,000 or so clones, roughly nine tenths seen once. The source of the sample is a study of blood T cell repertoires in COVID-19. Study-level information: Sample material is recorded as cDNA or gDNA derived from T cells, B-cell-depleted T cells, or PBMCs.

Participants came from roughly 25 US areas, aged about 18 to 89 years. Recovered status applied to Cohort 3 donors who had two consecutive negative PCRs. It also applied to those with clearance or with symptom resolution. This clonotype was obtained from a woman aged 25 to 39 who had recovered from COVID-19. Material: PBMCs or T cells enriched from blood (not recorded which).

CDR3 in amino acids: CASNPGAGNTIYF. The DNA for the CDR3 is TGTGCCAGCAACCCGGGGGCTGGAAACACCATATATTTT. This chain uses TRBV25-1 with TRBJ1-3, with D maybe TRBD1 (5 bases). The germline V gene encodes CDR1 MGHDK and CDR2 SYGVNS. Trimming cost V 7 bases and J 2 bases, with 9 bases left between them. The CDR3 consists of 13 residues. Variable domain in full (rest from reference TRBV25-1 and TRBJ1-3): EADIYQTPRYLVIGTGKKITLECSQTMGHDKMYWYQQDPGMELHLIHYSYGVNSTEKGDLSSESTVSRIRTEHFPLTLESARPSHTSQYLCASNPGAGNTIYFGEGSWLTVV.